This TCR beta chain was documented in a study of T cells expressing NK-cell markers. Study-wide background: Seven of the eight sequenced donors were classified as HCMV-seropositive, and one was classified as seronegative. General observations from the study: The study found these clonotypes also leading the CD3+CD56-NKG2C+ fraction in a few donors.

For each CDR3 protein, TCRdb gives one entry from its re-call of the 5' RACE reads, without DNA. The repertoire table contains about half a million distinct CDR3 sequences. As to this clonotype: Its specificity is not known.

This CDR3 is built from 18 residues. Germline V lookup: CDR1 SGHRS, CDR2 YFSETQ. The sequencing sample was made of blood T cells: a sorted CD56 or NKG2C T cell subset, CD4+ or CD8+ T cells, or bulk PBMC T cells (not recorded which). V and J are TRBV5-1 and TRBJ2-1; the D gene TCRdb calls, TRBD2, cannot be checked with no DNA. The source is a woman in her forties or fifties in good health. This CDR3 is CASSLGDPSGRARVEQFF. The full variable domain, in which reference TRBV5-1 and TRBJ2-1 provide the parts outside the CDR3, is KAGVTQTPRYLIKTRGQQVTLSCSPISGHRSVSWYQQTPGQGLQFLFEYFSETQRNKGNFPGRFSGRQFSNSRSEMNVSTLELGDSALYLCASSLGDPSGRARVEQFFGPGTRLTVL.